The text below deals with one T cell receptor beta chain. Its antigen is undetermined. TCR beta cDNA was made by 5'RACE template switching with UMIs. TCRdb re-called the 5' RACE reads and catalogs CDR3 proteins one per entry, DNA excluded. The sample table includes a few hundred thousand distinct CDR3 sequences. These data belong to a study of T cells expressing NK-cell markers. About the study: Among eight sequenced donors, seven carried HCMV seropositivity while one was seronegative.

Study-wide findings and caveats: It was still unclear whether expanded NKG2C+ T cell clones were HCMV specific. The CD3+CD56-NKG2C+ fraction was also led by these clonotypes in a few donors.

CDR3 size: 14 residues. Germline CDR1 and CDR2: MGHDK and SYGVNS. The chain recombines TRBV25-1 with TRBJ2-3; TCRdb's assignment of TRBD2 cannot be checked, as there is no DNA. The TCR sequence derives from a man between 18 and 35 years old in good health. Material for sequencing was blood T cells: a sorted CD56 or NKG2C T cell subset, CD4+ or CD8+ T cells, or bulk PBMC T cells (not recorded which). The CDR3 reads CASTQDAGTDTQYF.